The T cell receptor beta chain under discussion was sequenced for a study of cytomegalovirus exposure and HLA in healthy donors. General study points: The authors listed roughly 150 TCR beta chains as cytomegalovirus-associated.

V was clipped by 5 bases and J by 5 bases, with 16 bases between them. The germline V gene has CDR1 SGHRS and CDR2 YFSETQ. The length of the CDR3 is 14 residues. Primers: 60 Vbeta forward and 13 Jbeta reverse. The method was immunoSEQ multiplex PCR; TCRdb's version includes in-frame clones alone and lacks a portion of them. The sample has about 73,000 clones, 65% to 85% seen once; the top ten hold 12%. With respect to this clone: What it binds is not known.

V gene TRBV5-1 combines with J gene TRBJ2-5; D might be TRBD1 (6 bases). The sequenced sample was PBMCs. This TCR derives from an older man in good health and CMV-seronegative. The chain's CDR3 is CASSSPGVRETQYF. The CDR3 DNA reads as TGCGCCAGCAGTTCCCCAGGGGTTAGGGAGACCCAGTACTTC. Using reference TRBV5-1 and TRBJ2-5 for the parts outside the CDR3, the full variable domain is KAGVTQTPRYLIKTRGQQVTLSCSPISGHRSVSWYQQTPGQGLQFLFEYFSETQRNKGNFPGRFSGRQFSNSRSEMNVSTLELGDSALYLCASSSPGVRETQYFGPGTRLLVL.